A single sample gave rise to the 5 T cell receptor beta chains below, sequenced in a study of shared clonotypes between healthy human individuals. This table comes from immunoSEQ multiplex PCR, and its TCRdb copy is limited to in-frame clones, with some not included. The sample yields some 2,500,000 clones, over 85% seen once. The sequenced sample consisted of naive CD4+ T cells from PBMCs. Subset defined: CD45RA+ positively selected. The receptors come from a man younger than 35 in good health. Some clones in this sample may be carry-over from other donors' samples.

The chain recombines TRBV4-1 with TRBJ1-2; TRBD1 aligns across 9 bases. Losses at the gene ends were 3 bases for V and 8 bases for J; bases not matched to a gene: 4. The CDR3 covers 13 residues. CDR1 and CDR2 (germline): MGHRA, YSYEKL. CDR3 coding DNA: TGCGCCAGCAGCCAGGGGACAGGGTGGGGCTACACCTTC. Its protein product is CASSQGTGWGYTF.

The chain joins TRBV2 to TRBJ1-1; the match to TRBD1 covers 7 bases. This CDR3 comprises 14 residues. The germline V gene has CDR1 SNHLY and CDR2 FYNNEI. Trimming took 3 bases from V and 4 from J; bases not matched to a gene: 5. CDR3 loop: CASSDLAGGTEAFF. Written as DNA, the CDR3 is TGTGCCAGCAGTGACTTGGCAGGGGGCACTGAAGCTTTCTTT.

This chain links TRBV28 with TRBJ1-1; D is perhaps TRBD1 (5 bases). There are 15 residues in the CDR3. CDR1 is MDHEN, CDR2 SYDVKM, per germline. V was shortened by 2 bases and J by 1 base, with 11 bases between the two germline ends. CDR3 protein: CASSLAAGTNTEAFF. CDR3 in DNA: TGTGCCAGCAGTTTAGCTGCAGGGACGAACACTGAAGCTTTCTTT.

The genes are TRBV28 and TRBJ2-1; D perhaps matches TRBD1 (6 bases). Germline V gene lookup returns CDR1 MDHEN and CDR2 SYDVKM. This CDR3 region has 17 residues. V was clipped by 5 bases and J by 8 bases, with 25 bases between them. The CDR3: CASSAPLGGSSSHEQFF. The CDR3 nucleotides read TGTGCCAGCAGTGCCCCCTTAGGGGGAAGCTCCTCCCATGAGCAGTTCTTC.

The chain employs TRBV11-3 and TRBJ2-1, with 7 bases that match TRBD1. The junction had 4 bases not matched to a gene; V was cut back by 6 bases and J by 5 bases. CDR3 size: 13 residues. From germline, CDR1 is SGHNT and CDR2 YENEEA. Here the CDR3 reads CASRGQRDNEQFF. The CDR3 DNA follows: TGTGCCAGCAGGGGACAGCGCGACAATGAGCAGTTCTTC.